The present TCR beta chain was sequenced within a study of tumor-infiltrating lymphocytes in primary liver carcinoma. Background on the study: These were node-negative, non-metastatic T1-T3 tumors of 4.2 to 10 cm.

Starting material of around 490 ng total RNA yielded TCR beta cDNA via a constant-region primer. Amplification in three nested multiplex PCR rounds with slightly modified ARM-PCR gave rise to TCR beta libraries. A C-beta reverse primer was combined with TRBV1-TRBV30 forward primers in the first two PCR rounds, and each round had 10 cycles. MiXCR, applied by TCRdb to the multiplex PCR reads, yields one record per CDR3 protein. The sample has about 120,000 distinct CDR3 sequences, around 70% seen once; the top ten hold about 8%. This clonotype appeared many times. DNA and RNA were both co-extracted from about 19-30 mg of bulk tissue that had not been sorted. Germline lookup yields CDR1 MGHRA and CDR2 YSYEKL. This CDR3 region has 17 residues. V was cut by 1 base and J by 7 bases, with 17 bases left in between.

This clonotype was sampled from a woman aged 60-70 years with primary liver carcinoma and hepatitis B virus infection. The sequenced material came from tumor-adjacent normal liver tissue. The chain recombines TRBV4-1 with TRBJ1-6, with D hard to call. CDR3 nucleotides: TGCGCCAGCAGCCAAGTTAGTGGCGGGCTTTCCAATTCACCCCTCCACTTT. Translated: CASSQVSGGLSNSPLHF.